This passage covers 26 T cell receptor beta chains from one sample sequenced in a study of blood T cell repertoires in COVID-19. The repertoire was sequenced with immunoSEQ multiplex PCR; TCRdb's copy has only in-frame clones and lacks some. This sample has around 340,000 clones, with 80% to 90% found just once. Sequencing was performed on peripheral blood. The receptors stem from a man aged 25-45 years with active or convalescent COVID-19.

For the CDR3, the DNA is TGTGCCAGCAGTTTCCTCCGACTAGCGGGAGACTCCTACGAGCAGTACTTC. It encodes CASSFLRLAGDSYEQYF. V gene TRBV6-2 or TRBV6-3 combines with J gene TRBJ2-7, with 12 nucleotides matching TRBD2. The germline V gene encodes CDR1 MNHEY and CDR2 SVGEGT. There are 17 residues in the CDR3. With 4 bases clipped from V and 0 bases from J, the junction kept 7 bases outside the gene matches.

The rearrangement joins TRBV11-2 to TRBJ2-7; a weak D match, TRBD2 (5 bases). This CDR3 region has 14 residues. With 2 bases removed from V and 5 bases from J, the gap between germline ends came to 13 bases. CDR1 is SGHAT and CDR2 is FQNNGV in the germline V gene. The CDR3 sequence: CASSLNRGNDEQYF. The CDR3 DNA is TGTGCCAGCAGCTTAAATAGAGGGAACGACGAGCAGTACTTC.

The chain uses TRBV27 and TRBJ2-1; 10 bases are a match to TRBD2. With V trimmed by 1 base and J by 10 bases, 1 base remained unmatched. Per germline, CDR1 MNHEY and CDR2 SMNVEV (reference sequence). The CDR3 runs 13 residues. This chain's CDR3 is CASSLFSGGEQFF. CDR3 in DNA: TGTGCCAGCAGTTTATTTAGCGGGGGGGAGCAGTTCTTC.

This clone was seen once. The rearrangement joins TRBV10-2 to TRBJ1-5, with unresolved D. Deletions cut 4 bases from V and 4 bases from J, with 11 bases between. This CDR3 spans 14 amino acids. Per the germline V gene, CDR1 is WSHSY and CDR2 is SAAADI. The DNA for the CDR3 is TGCGCCAGCAGTGGGCAGTCCGTAAATCAGCCCCAGCATTTT. Encoded protein: CASSGQSVNQPQHF.

The rearrangement uses TRBV28 and TRBJ1-4; tentatively, D is TRBD1 (6 bases). Germline CDR1 reads MDHEN; CDR2 reads SYDVKM. V was trimmed by 8 bases and J by 3 bases, leaving 19 bases between them. The CDR3 loop spans 16 amino acids. CDR3 bases: TGTGCCAGCGGGGGTTACAGGGTACAATCTAATGAAAAACTGTTTTTT. It codes for CASGGYRVQSNEKLFF.

This clone showed up just once. The rearrangement links TRBV6-6 to TRBJ2-7; tentative D call: TRBD1 (5 bases). From germline, CDR1 is MNHNY and CDR2 SVGAGI (reference sequence). CDR3 length: 12 residues. V lost 6 bases and J 6 bases, leaving 12 bases between the germline ends. The CDR3 region is CASSLGRVEQYF. Written as DNA, the CDR3 is TGTGCCAGCAGCCTCGGCAGGGTCGAGCAGTACTTC.

The CDR3 nucleotides read TGTGCCAGCAGGAGGTCGTCAACTAATGAAAAACTGTTTTTT. This encodes CASRRSSTNEKLFF. This chain connects TRBV7-2 to TRBJ1-4, with no clear D. The CDR3 is 14 residues long. The V end was cut by 6 bases, the J end by 0 bases, with 8 bases between. Germline V gives CDR1 SGHTA, CDR2 FQGNSA.

This clone was seen a handful of times. This chain connects TRBV6-6 to TRBJ2-5, with D possibly matching TRBD2 (6 bases). Germline lookup yields CDR1 MNHNY and CDR2 SVGAGI (reference sequence). The CDR3 is 13 residues long. V lost 7 bases and J lost 3, with 12 bases in between. CDR3 sequence reads: CASTLWGEETQYF. The CDR3 DNA sequence: TGTGCCAGCACACTGTGGGGGGAAGAGACCCAGTACTTC.

This chain joins TRBV5-1 and TRBJ1-4; weak D call: TRBD1 (5 bases). The CDR3 is 15 amino acids. The V gene's germline CDR1 is SGHRS and CDR2 YFSETQ. The ends were cut back, 6 bases at V and 0 bases at J, with 12 bases in the middle. In DNA form, the CDR3 reads TGCGCCAGCAAACCCGAAGGGGCAACTAATGAAAAACTGTTTTTT. It yields the protein CASKPEGATNEKLFF. Full variable domain (remainder filled in from reference TRBV5-1 and TRBJ1-4): KAGVTQTPRYLIKTRGQQVTLSCSPISGHRSVSWYQQTPGQGLQFLFEYFSETQRNKGNFPGRFSGRQFSNSRSEMNVSTLELGDSALYLCASKPEGATNEKLFFGSGTQLSVL.

The rearrangement uses TRBV2 and TRBJ2-2, with 10 positions matching TRBD2. Per the germline V gene, CDR1 is SNHLY and CDR2 is FYNNEI. Trimming cost V 6 bases and J 3 bases; bases outside gene matches: 10. The CDR3 is 17 residues long. The chain's CDR3 is CASSTPGLAGDTGELFF. The CDR3 nucleotides are TGTGCCAGCAGCACGCCGGGGCTAGCGGGGGACACCGGGGAGCTGTTTTTT.

This chain uses TRBV9 with TRBJ2-3, with D maybe TRBD1 (5 bases). Trimming removed 0 bases at V and 3 bases at J, with 11 bases between. The CDR3 sequence is 15 residues long. Germline lookup yields CDR1 SGDLS and CDR2 YYNGEE. The DNA of the CDR3 is TGTGCCAGCAGCGTAGATGGGGCGCCGACAGATACGCAGTATTTT. This translates into CASSVDGAPTDTQYF.

This clone has only a few counts. The chain has TRBV12-3 or TRBV12-4 and TRBJ2-7; D ambiguous. The length of the CDR3 is 11 residues. V lost 3 bases, J lost 6 bases, and 6 bases lay in between. The CDR3: CASSFFGEQYF. DNA of the CDR3: TGTGCCAGCAGTTTCTTCGGCGAGCAGTACTTC.

V and J are TRBV3-1 (or the pseudogene TRBV3-2) and TRBJ1-5; maybe TRBD1 (6 bases). The V end was cut by 0 bases, the J end by 3 bases, with 15 bases between. The CDR3 consists of 17 residues. Germline loops: CDR1 LGHDT, CDR2 YNNKEL (reference sequence). CDR3 sequence (DNA): TGTGCCAGCAGCCAAGATACAGGTCAGGGGAACAATCAGCCCCAGCATTTT. Translated: CASSQDTGQGNNQPQHF.

The chain has TRBV2 and TRBJ1-6; D might be TRBD1 (5 bases). From germline, CDR1 is SNHLY and CDR2 FYNNEI. The V end lost 8 bases, the J end lost 6 bases, and 5 bases lay between the germline ends. CDR3 length equals 11 residues. This CDR3 reads CASDSNSPLHF. The CDR3 DNA sequence: TGTGCCAGCGACAGTAATTCACCCCTCCACTTT.

J is TRBJ2-7 and V is TRBV5-6, with D possibly being TRBD2 (6 bases). The V end was cut by 3 bases, the J end by 2 bases, with 15 bases between. This CDR3 is 15 amino acids long. Germline CDR1 reads SGHDT; CDR2 reads YYEEEE. CDR3 DNA sequence: TGTGCCAGCAGCTGGGGTGGGGGGTTTCCCTACGAGCAGTACTTC. Translated, it gives CASSWGGGFPYEQYF.

The V and J genes are TRBV27 and TRBJ1-5, with 7 bases that match TRBD1. V gave up 8 bases and J gave up 2 bases; unmatched junction bases: 9. The length of the CDR3 is 15 residues. CDR1 is MNHEY, CDR2 SMNVEV, per germline (reference sequence). The chain's CDR3 is CASRTGQLGNQPQHF. CDR3 DNA sequence: TGTGCCAGCCGGACGGGACAGCTTGGCAATCAGCCCCAGCATTTT.

The chain has TRBV24-1 and TRBJ2-1; unclear D gene. V was trimmed by 1 base and J by 6 bases, leaving 9 bases between them. This CDR3 has 14 residues. From germline, CDR1 is KGHDR and CDR2 SFDVKD. In DNA, the CDR3 is TGTGCCACCAGTGATTTTGCCAGTCTCAATGAGCAGTTCTTC. Translated: CATSDFASLNEQFF.

The chain is built from TRBV2 and TRBJ2-5; TRBD2 aligns across 11 bases. This CDR3 spans 13 amino acids. V shed 10 bases, J shed 4 bases, and the junction held 5 bases outside the gene matches. From germline, CDR1 is SNHLY and CDR2 FYNNEI. CDR3 sequence reads: CAKLAGVGETQYF. The CDR3 nucleotides read TGTGCCAAACTAGCGGGAGTTGGAGAGACCCAGTACTTC.

The V call is TRBV11-3, the J call TRBJ2-7; TRBD1 aligns across 7 bases. This CDR3 is built from 13 residues. CDR1 and CDR2 (germline): SGHNT, YENEEA. With V trimmed by 5 bases and J by 6 bases, 7 bases remained unmatched. In nucleotides, the CDR3 is TGTGCCAGCAGCGGACAGGTTGCGTCCGAGCAGTACTTC. It is translated as CASSGQVASEQYF.

This clone was recorded once. V and J are TRBV4-1 and TRBJ2-1; 8 nucleotides align to TRBD2. The CDR3 has 15 residues. Per the germline V gene, CDR1 is MGHRA and CDR2 is YSYEKL. V shed 1 base and J 4 bases; nucleotides not matched to a gene: 3. The CDR3 nucleotides are TGCGCCAGCAGCCAAGCCGGGGGGGCGTACAATGAGCAGTTCTTC. It translates to CASSQAGGAYNEQFF.

The CDR3 DNA sequence: TGTGCCAGCAGCTTAGCGCGGGGGGGCCTTAGCACAGATACGCAGTATTTT. Translated: CASSLARGGLSTDTQYF. The chain recombines TRBV7-9 with TRBJ2-3; 9 nucleotides agree with TRBD2. The CDR3 is 17 residues long. The V gene end was trimmed by 0 bases and the J gene end by 0 bases; junction bases not matched to a gene: 4. CDR1 and CDR2 (germline): SEHNR, FQNEAQ (reference sequence).

The chain employs TRBV5-3 and TRBJ1-1; 7 bases align to TRBD1. TRBV5-3 is classed as an ORF, of uncertain function. Trimming cost V 4 bases and J 2 bases; bases outside gene matches: 8. The CDR3 is made up of 15 amino acids. The CDR3, as DNA: TGTGCCAGAAGCACAGGACAGGCCCCAAACACTGAAGCTTTCTTT. Residues: CARSTGQAPNTEAFF.

This chain joins TRBV5-4 and TRBJ2-1; 14 bases are a match to TRBD2. Germline CDR1 reads SGHNT; CDR2 reads YYREEE (reference sequence). The length of the CDR3 is 19 residues. V gave up 5 bases and J gave up 0 bases; unmatched junction bases: 10. The CDR3 coding sequence is TGTGCCAGCAGACCCACGGGACTAGCGGGAGCGAGCTCCTACAATGAGCAGTTCTTC. It is translated as CASRPTGLAGASSYNEQFF.

This rearrangement joins TRBV28 to TRBJ2-7; TRBD2 aligns across 12 bases. The CDR3 loop spans 15 amino acids. The germline V gene has CDR1 MDHEN and CDR2 SYDVKM. V dropped 3 bases and J dropped 7; count of bases not matched to a gene: 7. The CDR3, as DNA: TGTGCCAGCAGTTTCTCTAGCGGGAGGGCGGAGGAGCAGTACTTC. This gives the protein CASSFSSGRAEEQYF.

The J gene is TRBJ1-2, the V gene TRBV5-8; D may be TRBD1 (5 bases). The CDR3 is 17 residues long. Trimming removed 3 bases at V and 2 bases at J, with 20 bases between. Germline CDR1 reads SGHTS; CDR2 reads YDEGEE. This CDR3 is CASSSLTVTAGNYGYTF. CDR3 coding DNA: TGTGCCAGCAGCTCCCTCACCGTGACGGCAGGGAACTATGGCTACACCTTC.

This chain links TRBV28 with TRBJ2-6, with 9 bases lining up with TRBD1. After removal of 10 bases from V and 0 bases from J, the junction contained 7 bases not matched to a gene. Germline V CDR1 and CDR2: MDHEN, SYDVKM. This CDR3 is built from 16 residues. The CDR3 DNA reads as TGTGCCACTCCCCGGGACAGGGACTCTGGGGCCAACGTCCTGACTTTC. Protein: CATPRDRDSGANVLTF.